The 22 T cell receptor beta chains below all came from one sample that was sequenced in a study of T cells in Graves' hyperthyroidism and ophthalmopathy. Template material for amplifying TCR beta CDR3 regions consisted of RNA transcripts. Using the HTBI primer set, a first-round RT-PCR was run on the TCR CDR3. TCRdb fed the multiplex PCR reads into MiXCR, producing one record per CDR3 protein. The sample has about 360,000 distinct CDR3 sequences; about 13% are singletons. The sequenced material came from blood. The receptors were sampled from a young woman with Graves' hyperthyroidism.

This clonotype has at least ten counts. This chain uses TRBV28 with TRBJ2-1; 14 nucleotides line up with TRBD2. The V gene's germline CDR1 is MDHEN and CDR2 SYDVKM. Germline trimming cut 5 bases from V and 8 bases from J; bases unmatched to any gene: 5. The CDR3 has 15 amino acids. The CDR3 is CASSLGTSGSDEQFF. The CDR3 region has the DNA TGTGCCAGCAGTCTGGGGACTAGCGGGAGTGATGAGCAGTTCTTC. Full variable domain (remainder filled in from reference TRBV28 and TRBJ2-1): DVKVTQSSRYLVKRTGEKVFLECVQDMDHENMFWYRQDPGLGLRLIYFSYDVKMKEKGDIPEGYSVSREKKERFSLILESASTNQTSMYLCASSLGTSGSDEQFFGPGTRLTVL.

The CDR3 DNA sequence: TGCAGCGTTGGAGGGGGAGACACCGGGGAGCTGTTTTTT. Its protein is CSVGGGDTGELFF. V gene TRBV29-1 combines with J gene TRBJ2-2; a weak D match, TRBD1 (6 bases). V was clipped by 4 bases and J by 3 bases, with 9 bases between them. In germline, CDR1 is SQVTM, CDR2 ANQGSEA. The CDR3 loop spans 13 amino acids.

This clonotype was detected many times. The chain has TRBV20-1 and TRBJ2-3; TRBD2 agrees at 8 bases. V shed 6 bases and J 6 bases; nucleotides not matched to a gene: 14. Germline V gene sequence: CDR1 DFQATT, CDR2 SNEGSKA (reference sequence). CDR3 length: 15 residues. The CDR3 DNA reads TGCAGTGCGGATAAAGCGGGGGTTGGGGGGGATACGCAGTATTTT. Amino acids: CSADKAGVGGDTQYF.

This clonotype was seen at least ten times. An end of the junction does not agree with germline; a read error may underlie this. The chain recombines TRBV7-7 with TRBJ1-4; 7 bases match TRBD1. The germline CDR1 and CDR2 sequences are SSHAT and FNYEAQ (reference sequence). The CDR3 covers 13 residues. CDR3 sequence (DNA): TGTGCTAGCAGCCGGGACAGCAGTGAAAAACTGTTTTTT. It yields the protein CASSRDSSEKLFF.

This clonotype came up many times. The genes are TRBV11-3 and TRBJ2-1; 11 bases are shared with TRBD2. Per the germline V gene, CDR1 is SGHNT and CDR2 is YENEEA. J gave up 9 bases and V 5 bases, and 3 bases lay outside the gene matches. This CDR3 region has 13 residues. CDR3 amino acids: CASSPGLAVEQFF. In DNA, the CDR3 is TGTGCCAGCAGCCCGGGACTAGCGGTTGAGCAGTTCTTC.

This clonotype has at least ten counts. This chain joins TRBV5-8 and TRBJ1-1, with a weak D call TRBD1 (6 bases). The ends were cut back, 1 base at V and 11 bases at J, with 9 bases in the middle. The CDR3 sequence is 11 residues long. Germline V lookup: CDR1 SGHTS, CDR2 YDEGEE. The CDR3, as DNA: TGTGCCAGCAGCTTGACAGGGAAGGCTTTCTTT. The encoded protein is CASSLTGKAFF.

The chain combines TRBV3-1 with TRBJ2-1, with D uncertain. Deletions cut 2 bases from V and 7 bases from J, with 12 bases between. The CDR3 consists of 14 residues. Germline CDR1 is LGHDT and CDR2 is YNNKEL (reference sequence). The CDR3 bases are TGTGCCAGCAGCCAATTTAGAGCAATAAATGAGCAGTTCTTC. Translation: CASSQFRAINEQFF.

The rearrangement joins TRBV11-3 to TRBJ2-2; the D call may be TRBD1 or TRBD2 (8 bases each). This CDR3 contains 16 residues. V lost 4 bases to trimming and J lost 4 bases, with 16 bases between them. Germline assignment: CDR1 SGHNT and CDR2 YENEEA. CDR3 protein: CASSSRGRGATGELFF. CDR3 DNA: TGTGCCAGCAGCTCCAGGGGGCGGGGGGCCACCGGGGAGCTGTTTTTT.

This clonotype was counted a few times. The chain uses TRBV4-1 and TRBJ2-3; TRBD2 is a possible D gene (5 bases). The ends were cut back, 1 base at V and 6 bases at J, with 23 bases in the middle. This CDR3 region has 18 residues. Per germline, CDR1 MGHRA and CDR2 YSYEKL. The CDR3 here is CASSQAVTTSSIGDTQYF. Written as DNA, the CDR3 is TGCGCCAGCAGCCAAGCAGTGACTACTTCCTCAATTGGCGATACGCAGTATTTT.

The table lists this clonotype with many counts. The J gene is TRBJ1-2, the V gene TRBV5-6; D is unresolved. CDR3 length: 12 amino acids. The ends were cut back, 0 bases at V and 7 bases at J, with 7 bases in the middle. CDR1 SGHDT and CDR2 YYEEEE come from the germline V gene. The CDR3, as DNA: TGTGCCAGCAGCTTGGTTGGTGGTGGCTACACCTTC. It specifies CASSLVGGGYTF.

The chain is built from TRBV15 and TRBJ1-2; TRBD1 agrees at 7 bases. Germline lookup yields CDR1 LNHNV and CDR2 YYDKDF (reference sequence). Trimming took 3 bases from V and 0 from J; bases not matched to a gene: 4. The CDR3 length is 15 residues. CDR3 sequence (DNA): TGTGCCACCAGCAGTAGCGGGACAGCTAACTATGGCTACACCTTC. Encoded protein: CATSSSGTANYGYTF.

V is TRBV3-1 and J is TRBJ2-2; D remains unclear. Germline CDR1 and CDR2: LGHDT and YNNKEL (reference sequence). CDR3 size: 15 residues. V lost 6 bases to trimming and J lost 3 bases, with 14 bases between them. The CDR3 sequence: CASRPQRSYTGELFF. The CDR3 region has the DNA TGTGCCAGCAGGCCTCAGAGGTCTTACACCGGGGAGCTGTTTTTT. Full variable domain (rest looked up from reference TRBV3-1 and TRBJ2-2): DTAVSQTPKYLVTQMGNDKSIKCEQNLGHDTMYWYKQDSKKFLKIMFSYNNKELIINETVPNRFSPKSPDKAHLNLHINSLELGDSAVYFCASRPQRSYTGELFFGEGSRLTVL.

This clonotype was recorded only once. The germline gene is not matched at one end of the junction; a read error may be the cause. The rearrangement uses TRBV6-1 and TRBJ2-5, with 11 bases that match TRBD1. Germline lookup yields CDR1 MNHNS and CDR2 SASEGT. CDR3 size: 11 residues. CDR3 sequence reads: CASSNRTGGNF. DNA of the CDR3: TGTGCCAGCAGCAACCGGACAGGGGGCAACTTC.

The DNA for the CDR3 is TGTGCCAGCAGCTTAGGACTAGCGGGGGCCGGGACCGGGGAGCTGTTTTTT. Translated: CASSLGLAGAGTGELFF. This chain uses TRBV11-2 with TRBJ2-2; 12 positions match TRBD2. The germline CDR1 and CDR2 sequences are SGHAT and FQNNGV. The CDR3 length is 17 residues. Trimming at V came to 1 base and at J to 5 bases, leaving 5 bases not matched to a gene.

This clonotype came up many times. The J gene is TRBJ1-2, the V gene TRBV28, with unresolved D. Per germline, CDR1 MDHEN and CDR2 SYDVKM. The length of the CDR3 is 13 residues. Deletions cut 6 bases from V and 5 bases from J, with 13 bases between. The CDR3 DNA is TGTGCCAGCAGCTTCGAAGGACCTTATGGCTACACCTTC. Amino acid sequence: CASSFEGPYGYTF.

Many counts were recorded for this clonotype. J is TRBJ1-1 and V is TRBV28; no clear D gene. The CDR3 totals 13 residues. The V end was cut by 6 bases, the J end by 11 bases, with 19 bases between. Germline loops: CDR1 MDHEN, CDR2 SYDVKM. The CDR3 reads CASSLSGESSAFF. The CDR3 nucleotides are TGTGCCAGCAGCCTCTCAGGCGAAAGCTCGGCTTTCTTT.

This clonotype was picked up many times. The chain recombines TRBV7-8 with TRBJ2-7; TRBD1 aligns across 7 bases. This CDR3 has 14 residues. The V and J ends lost 1 base and 4 bases, in that order; junction bases with no gene match: 4. The V gene's germline CDR1 is SGHVS and CDR2 FQNEAQ. The CDR3 DNA reads as TGTGCCAGCAGCTTAGTGGGACAGACGTACGAGCAGTACTTC. Its protein product is CASSLVGQTYEQYF.

This clonotype was observed a few times. In DNA form, the CDR3 reads TGTGCCAGCAGCCAAGGTATCAGGGGAGGGAGCACAGATACGCAGTATTTT. Protein product: CASSQGIRGGSTDTQYF. The genes are TRBV4-2 and TRBJ2-3, with D tentatively TRBD2 (7 bases). This CDR3 spans 17 amino acids. V lost 1 base and J lost 0, with 14 bases in between. Germline V gene data show CDR1 as LGHNA and CDR2 as YNFKEQ.

This clonotype was seen ten or more times. The chain has TRBV30 and TRBJ2-1, with TRBD2 as a possible D gene (6 bases). This CDR3 region has 18 residues. CDR1 is GTSNPN and CDR2 is SVGIG in the germline V gene (reference sequence). The V and J ends lost 0 bases and 5 bases respectively, with 23 bases between them. For the CDR3, the DNA is TGTGCCTGGAGTGTTGGTCCTTTGGTAGGGAGGAGAGACAATGAGCAGTTCTTC. Amino acid sequence: CAWSVGPLVGRRDNEQFF.

This clonotype has ten or more counts. The chain has TRBV5-1 and TRBJ1-1; a possible D gene is TRBD1 (6 bases). This CDR3 contains 13 residues. The V gene's germline CDR1 is SGHRS and CDR2 YFSETQ. V lost 6 bases to trimming and J lost 4 bases, with 13 bases between them. Here the CDR3 DNA reads TGCGCCAGCACCAGGGGTATGGGCACTGAAGCTTTCTTT. This encodes CASTRGMGTEAFF. The variable domain in full, completed from reference TRBV5-1 and TRBJ1-1, reads KAGVTQTPRYLIKTRGQQVTLSCSPISGHRSVSWYQQTPGQGLQFLFEYFSETQRNKGNFPGRFSGRQFSNSRSEMNVSTLELGDSALYLCASTRGMGTEAFFGQGTRLTVV.

This clonotype has more than one count but fewer than ten. CDR3 nucleotides: TGTGCCAGCAGTGAGGTCAAGGACTCCGATACGCAGTATTTT. As protein: CASSEVKDSDTQYF. The rearrangement joins TRBV2 to TRBJ2-3, with D possibly matching TRBD2 (5 bases). V gave up 3 bases and J gave up 6 bases, with 13 bases separating them. The CDR3 extends over 14 amino acids. Looked up from germline, CDR1 is SNHLY and CDR2 is FYNNEI.

This clonotype has ten or more counts. The rearrangement uses TRBV6-5 and TRBJ1-6; D is unresolved. Trimming took 0 bases from V and 9 from J, leaving 12 bases between them. The CDR3 consists of 15 residues. CDR1 and CDR2 from the germline V gene are MNHEY and SVGAGI. The chain's CDR3 is CASSYSDGRTSPLHF. CDR3 nucleotides: TGTGCCAGCAGTTACTCGGACGGAAGAACTTCACCCCTCCACTTT.